Presented here are 31 T cell receptor beta chains from one specimen sequenced in a study of blood T cell repertoires in COVID-19. This table comes from immunoSEQ multiplex PCR, and its TCRdb copy is limited to in-frame clones, with some not included. The sample has some 200,000 clones, 87% seen once; the top ten hold around 0.88%. The sample was peripheral blood. The receptors stem from a woman in her late teens or twenties who had recovered from COVID-19.

This clone was counted only a few times. V usage is TRBV19 and J usage is TRBJ1-6, with D unclear. This CDR3 is built from 12 residues. Trimming took off 9 bases at V and 7 bases at J, with 10 bases between the two ends. Looked up from germline, CDR1 is LNHDA and CDR2 is SQIVND (reference sequence). As DNA, the CDR3 is TGTGCCAGCTCCTGGGCCAATTCACCCCTCCACTTT. Translating gives CASSWANSPLHF.

The chain employs TRBV19 and TRBJ2-3, with 8 bases matching TRBD2. Germline V gives CDR1 LNHDA, CDR2 SQIVND (reference sequence). There are 14 residues in the CDR3. The V segment lost 7 bases and the J segment 6 bases; nucleotides outside the gene matches: 9. Here the CDR3 reads CASTDGGASDTQYF. The CDR3 bases are TGTGCCAGTACCGACGGGGGGGCCAGCGATACGCAGTATTTT.

This clone was observed once. The chain uses TRBV12-3 or TRBV12-4 and TRBJ1-1; D gene unclear. The CDR3 sequence is 13 residues long. V shed 6 bases and J shed 2 bases, with 10 bases lying between them. CDR3 sequence: CASRTLENTEAFF. The CDR3 coding sequence is TGTGCCAGCAGGACACTTGAAAACACTGAAGCTTTCTTT.

The DNA of the CDR3 is TGTGCCAGCAGCGTCGCTAGCGGGGGGCCAGATACGCAGTATTTT. It specifies CASSVASGGPDTQYF. The rearrangement joins TRBV9 to TRBJ2-3, with 11 bases aligning to TRBD2. Per germline, CDR1 SGDLS and CDR2 YYNGEE. Trimming took 2 bases from V and 4 from J; bases not matched to a gene: 3. This CDR3 comprises 15 residues.

The V gene is TRBV7-9, the J gene TRBJ1-4; TRBD1 matches at 9 bases. Germline V gives CDR1 SEHNR, CDR2 FQNEAQ (reference sequence). The trim removed 4 bases at V and 3 bases at J, leaving 6 bases unmatched. This CDR3 spans 16 amino acids. The CDR3: CASSSRTGVANEKLFF. The CDR3 DNA sequence: TGTGCCAGCAGCTCGCGGACAGGGGTTGCTAATGAAAAACTGTTTTTT. The full variable domain, rest sourced from reference TRBV7-9 and TRBJ1-4, is DTGVSQNPRHKITKRGQNVTFRCDPISEHNRLYWYRQTLGQGPEFLTYFQNEAQLEKSRLLSDRFSAERPKGSFSTLEIQRTEQGDSAMYLCASSSRTGVANEKLFFGSGTQLSVL.

The V call is TRBV19, the J call TRBJ1-1; 7 bases are a match to TRBD1. The CDR3 has 17 amino acids. J lost 0 bases, V lost 3 bases, and 10 bases had no gene match. Germline-derived CDR1 and CDR2 are LNHDA and SQIVND (reference sequence). CDR3 nucleotides: TGTGCCAGTAGTATGGAGACAGGGAGCATTTTGAACACTGAAGCTTTCTTT. It codes for CASSMETGSILNTEAFF.

This clone was seen a few times. The chain couples TRBV4-1 to TRBJ2-2; D is unresolved. Germline lookup yields CDR1 MGHRA and CDR2 YSYEKL. CDR3 length: 14 amino acids. Trimming removed 0 bases at V and 8 bases at J, with 10 bases between. The CDR3 DNA reads TGCGCCAGCAGCCAAGATGGAGTACGAGGGGAGCTGTTTTTT. Translated, it gives CASSQDGVRGELFF.

The chain uses TRBV18 and TRBJ1-3; tentatively, D is TRBD1 (6 bases). The CDR3 loop spans 12 amino acids. V lost 3 bases and J 9 bases, leaving 9 bases between the germline ends. The V gene's germline CDR1 is KGHSH and CDR2 LQKENI. The CDR3 coding sequence is TGTGCCAGCTCACCCGAAGGGGGCACCATATATTTT. Translated: CASSPEGGTIYF.

The J gene is TRBJ1-2, the V gene TRBV4-3; D might be TRBD1 (5 bases). This CDR3 comprises 14 residues. Trimming cost V 0 bases and J 5 bases, with 10 bases left between them. Per germline, CDR1 LGHNA and CDR2 YSLEER. The CDR3 protein is CASSQETGTYGYTF. In DNA form, the CDR3 reads TGCGCCAGCAGCCAAGAGACCGGGACTTATGGCTACACCTTC.

This rearrangement joins TRBV3-1 (or the pseudogene TRBV3-2) to TRBJ1-5; D is undetermined. The germline V and J ends were trimmed by 1 base and 4 bases, with 11 bases remaining between them. From germline, CDR1 is LGHDT and CDR2 YNNKEL (reference sequence). This CDR3 has 15 amino acids. The CDR3 is CASSQGQATNQPQHF. The CDR3 nucleotides are TGTGCCAGCAGCCAAGGCCAGGCAACTAATCAGCCCCAGCATTTT.

This clone has only one observation. Other nucleotide sequences from this sample produce the same CDR3. The chain recombines TRBV27 with TRBJ1-2; D possibly corresponds to TRBD1 (6 bases). Trimming removed 5 bases at V and 8 bases at J, with 21 bases between. This CDR3 region has 15 residues. The germline V gene has CDR1 MNHEY and CDR2 SMNVEV (reference sequence). The CDR3: CASSPSTGGGYGYTF. The CDR3 DNA reads TGTGCCAGCAGTCCATCGACAGGAGGAGGTTACGGCTACACCTTC.

This clone has more than one count but fewer than ten. V is TRBV7-2 and J is TRBJ1-1; TRBD1 matches at 8 bases. Losses at the gene ends were 5 bases for V and 5 bases for J; bases not matched to a gene: 16. The germline V gene encodes CDR1 SGHTA and CDR2 FQGNSA. This CDR3 is 17 amino acids long. Here the CDR3 reads CASSPGQGARRGTEAFF. The DNA of the CDR3 is TGTGCCAGCAGCCCAGGGCAGGGGGCACGCCGGGGGACTGAAGCTTTCTTT.

The rearrangement links TRBV7-9 to TRBJ1-1; D ambiguous. The CDR3 is 13 residues long. CDR1 is SEHNR and CDR2 is FQNEAQ in the germline V gene (reference sequence). The germline V and J ends were trimmed by 0 bases and 6 bases, with 8 bases remaining between them. For the CDR3, the DNA is TGTGCCAGCAGCTTAGCTTCGAGCTCTGAAGCTTTCTTT. It specifies CASSLASSSEAFF. The variable domain in full, with the rest retrieved from reference TRBV7-9 and TRBJ1-1, is DTGVSQNPRHKITKRGQNVTFRCDPISEHNRLYWYRQTLGQGPEFLTYFQNEAQLEKSRLLSDRFSAERPKGSFSTLEIQRTEQGDSAMYLCASSLASSSEAFFGQGTRLTVV.

The V and J genes are TRBV9 and TRBJ1-4, with D perhaps TRBD1 (5 bases). V shed 0 bases and J shed 0 bases, with 12 bases lying between them. The CDR3 covers 17 residues. CDR1 is SGDLS, CDR2 YYNGEE, per germline. In DNA, the CDR3 is TGTGCCAGCAGCGTAGCCGGGGGATTTGCAACTAATGAAAAACTGTTTTTT. This sequence encodes CASSVAGGFATNEKLFF.

In regard to this clone: The same CDR3 is also encoded by other DNA sequences in this sample. The chain combines TRBV2 with TRBJ1-2; D is perhaps TRBD1 (5 bases). With 11 bases removed from V and 6 bases from J, the gap between germline ends came to 19 bases. In germline, CDR1 is SNHLY, CDR2 FYNNEI. CDR3 length: 13 amino acids. CDR3 loop: CAGVMTGGDGYTF. In DNA, the CDR3 is TGTGCCGGGGTTATGACCGGGGGGGATGGCTACACCTTC. The full variable domain, rest sourced from reference TRBV2 and TRBJ1-2, is EPEVTQTPSHQVTQMGQEVILRCVPISNHLYFYWYRQILGQKVEFLVSFYNNEISEKSEIFDDQFSVERPDGSNFTLKIRSTKLEDSAMYFCAGVMTGGDGYTFGSGTRLTVV.

This clone has just one count. The CDR3, as DNA: TGTGCTAGCAGCCGGCGGGGGGGCTACGAGCAGTACGTC. This translates into CASSRRGGYEQYV. This chain joins TRBV7-7 and TRBJ2-7; 9 bases match TRBD2. Germline loops: CDR1 SSHAT, CDR2 FNYEAQ (reference sequence). This CDR3 contains 13 residues.

This rearrangement joins TRBV5-1 to TRBJ2-5; tentative D call: TRBD2 (6 bases). The CDR3 has 13 residues. V lost 4 bases and J lost 2, with 9 bases in between. Germline loops: CDR1 SGHRS, CDR2 YFSETQ. The CDR3 sequence: CASSGGLQETQYF. In DNA form, the CDR3 reads TGCGCCAGCAGCGGGGGACTTCAAGAGACCCAGTACTTC.

The chain couples TRBV3-1 (or the pseudogene TRBV3-2) to TRBJ1-2, with 8 nucleotides matching TRBD1. Looked up from germline, CDR1 is LGHDT and CDR2 is YNNKEL (reference sequence). Trimming removed 4 bases from V and 4 bases from J; junction bases left unmatched: 8. The CDR3 sequence is 15 residues long. The CDR3 spells CASSPDRDSSYGYTF. The CDR3, as DNA: TGTGCCAGCAGCCCGGACAGGGACAGCAGCTATGGCTACACCTTC.

This chain connects TRBV6-4 to TRBJ1-6; no clear D. There are 14 residues in the CDR3. Trimming took off 6 bases at V and 7 bases at J, with 13 bases between the two ends. Looked up from germline, CDR1 is MRHNA and CDR2 is SNTAGT. The CDR3, as DNA: TGTGCCAGCAGCCGCGATGGTGCGAATTCACCCCTCCACTTT. This encodes CASSRDGANSPLHF.

This clone was seen only a few times. This rearrangement joins TRBV30 to TRBJ1-5, with D possibly being TRBD1 (6 bases). Germline loops: CDR1 GTSNPN, CDR2 SVGIG (reference sequence). Trimming shortened V by 5 bases and J by 5 bases, and 10 bases separated the two germline ends. This CDR3 region has 12 residues. In DNA, the CDR3 is TGTGCCTGGCAGGGGCTCGATCAGCCCCAGCATTTT. Residues: CAWQGLDQPQHF.

This chain links TRBV7-8 with TRBJ1-2; 9 bases are shared with TRBD1. From germline, CDR1 is SGHVS and CDR2 FQNEAQ. The CDR3 is made up of 12 amino acids. Trimming removed 5 bases from V and 11 bases from J; junction bases left unmatched: 6. CDR3 nucleotide sequence: TGTGCCAGCAGCCCCGGGACAGGGTTTTACACCTTC. As protein: CASSPGTGFYTF.

The chain joins TRBV6-2 or TRBV6-3 to TRBJ2-7; possibly TRBD1 for D (6 bases). Germline CDR1 and CDR2: MNHEY and SVGEGT. The V gene lost 4 bases and the J gene lost 3 bases, with 16 bases spanning the gap. The CDR3 is 15 residues long. The CDR3 region has the DNA TGTGCCAGCAGTTCGACAGGCGGATGGGTCTACGAGCAGTACGTC. Residues: CASSSTGGWVYEQYV.

For this clone: This sample also contains other DNA sequences that code for the same CDR3. The chain couples TRBV9 to TRBJ2-5; 7 positions agree with TRBD1. The CDR3 covers 16 residues. The V gene end was trimmed by 0 bases and the J gene end by 1 base; junction bases not matched to a gene: 6. Germline V gene sequence: CDR1 SGDLS, CDR2 YYNGEE. The CDR3 loop reads CASSVVAGGPQETQYF. The CDR3 nucleotides are TGTGCCAGCAGCGTAGTGGCAGGGGGACCCCAAGAGACCCAGTACTTC. Looking up the rest from reference TRBV9 and TRBJ2-5 gives the full variable domain: DSGVTQTPKHLITATGQRVTLRCSPRSGDLSVYWYQQSLDQGLQFLIQYYNGEERAKGNILERFSAQQFPDLHSELNLSSLELGDSALYFCASSVVAGGPQETQYFGPGTRLLVL.

The chain recombines TRBV10-3 with TRBJ1-1, with D perhaps matching TRBD1 (5 bases). The CDR3 runs 13 residues. Germline CDR1 and CDR2: ENHRY and SYGVKD. With 5 bases removed from V and 6 bases from J, the gap between germline ends came to 13 bases. CDR3 in amino acids: CAISLAGEAEAFF. The CDR3 DNA is TGTGCCATCAGTCTGGCGGGGGAGGCTGAAGCTTTCTTT.

The gene calls are TRBV4-3 and TRBJ2-6; a weak D match, TRBD1 (5 bases). The germline gives CDR1 LGHNA, CDR2 YSLEER. V shed 0 bases and J shed 2 bases, with 8 bases lying between them. The CDR3 length is 16 residues. The DNA for the CDR3 is TGCGCCAGCAGCCAAGATCTAGGGGCTGGGGCCAACGTCCTGACTTTC. Amino acid sequence: CASSQDLGAGANVLTF.

The CDR3 loop reads CASSEGGTTETQYF. In nucleotides, the CDR3 is TGTGCCAGCAGTGAAGGTGGGACTACAGAGACCCAGTACTTC. The chain is built from TRBV6-1 and TRBJ2-5; 7 bases line up with TRBD2. Per germline, CDR1 MNHNS and CDR2 SASEGT. Unmatched junction bases numbered 3, after V lost 1 base and J lost 4 bases. This CDR3 is 14 amino acids long.

This clone was counted once. This chain links TRBV7-9 with TRBJ2-5, with 7 bases matching TRBD2. Germline V gene lookup returns CDR1 SEHNR and CDR2 FQNEAQ (reference sequence). The CDR3 runs 16 residues. The V gene end was trimmed by 1 base and the J gene end by 8 bases; junction bases not matched to a gene: 13. CDR3 sequence (DNA): TGTGCCAGCAGCTTAGAACAGGTCACCGGGGGGAAAACCCAGTACTTC. This translates into CASSLEQVTGGKTQYF.

V is TRBV4-2 and J is TRBJ2-3; no reliable D call. Trimming shortened V by 3 bases and J by 1 base, and 14 bases separated the two germline ends. The CDR3 has 16 residues. Germline lookup yields CDR1 LGHNA and CDR2 YNFKEQ. The CDR3 nucleotides are TGTGCCAGCAGCCATCTTCTGCTATCACGCACAGATACGCAGTATTTT. Encoded protein: CASSHLLLSRTDTQYF.

The chain recombines TRBV7-8 with TRBJ2-3; D might be TRBD2 (6 bases). The V gene lost 1 base and the J gene lost 0 bases, with 11 bases spanning the gap. Germline V gene lookup returns CDR1 SGHVS and CDR2 FQNEAQ. This CDR3 is built from 16 residues. The CDR3 loop is CASSLVAGTSTDTQYF. DNA of the CDR3: TGTGCCAGCAGCTTAGTGGCCGGGACTAGCACAGATACGCAGTATTTT.

The chain links TRBV18 to TRBJ2-3; D perhaps matches TRBD1 (6 bases). V was trimmed by 2 bases and J by 6 bases, leaving 9 bases between them. The CDR3 contains 13 residues. In germline, CDR1 is KGHSH, CDR2 LQKENI. The CDR3 spells CASSPGGRDTQYF. CDR3 nucleotides: TGTGCCAGCTCACCAGGGGGCCGGGATACGCAGTATTTT.

V usage is TRBV10-3 and J usage is TRBJ1-5; no clear D gene. This CDR3 spans 14 amino acids. The germline V and J ends were trimmed by 5 bases and 4 bases, with 12 bases remaining between them. CDR1 and CDR2 from the germline V gene are ENHRY and SYGVKD. This CDR3 is CAISRLGGNQPQHF. In nucleotides, the CDR3 is TGTGCCATCAGTAGACTTGGTGGGAATCAGCCCCAGCATTTT.